The 10 T cell receptor beta chains below all came from one sample that was sequenced in a study of glioma-infiltrating T cells. Amplification of TCR alpha and beta CDR3 regions from RNA used iRepertoire nested multiplex PCR. A single record per CDR3 protein comes from TCRdb applying MiXCR to the multiplex PCR reads. The sample yields about 12,000 distinct CDR3 sequences, around a quarter seen once. The sample taken for sequencing was glioma tissue, nonneoplastic brain tissue, or PBMCs (not recorded which). The receptor set was obtained from a human donor with low-grade glioma or glioblastoma, undergoing nonglioma brain surgery, or in good health (not recorded which).

The chain combines TRBV11-2 with TRBJ2-3; D gene uncertain. The germline V and J ends were trimmed by 1 base and 3 bases, with 8 bases remaining between them. The CDR3 runs 14 residues. CDR1 is SGHAT, CDR2 FQNNGV, per germline. CDR3 coding DNA: TGTGCCAGCAGCTTAGCCGGACCTACAGATACGCAGTATTTT. This codes for CASSLAGPTDTQYF. The full variable domain, its missing parts supplied by reference TRBV11-2 and TRBJ2-3, is EAGVAQSPRYKIIEKRQSVAFWCNPISGHATLYWYQQILGQGPKLLIQFQNNGVVDDSQLPKDRFSAERLKGVDSTLKIQPAKLEDSAVYLCASSLAGPTDTQYFGPGTRLTVL.

Worth noting for this clonotype: Given a much more abundant clone one base away, this may be a read error. V gene TRBV6-5 combines with J gene TRBJ2-7; D might be TRBD2 (5 bases). Germline CDR1 MNHEY, CDR2 SVGAGI. This CDR3 region has 16 residues. Trimming left V 0 bases short and J 5 bases short, with 17 bases between. CDR3 sequence: CASSYSLPYTADEQYF. The CDR3 DNA sequence: TGTGCCAGCAGTTACTCGCTCCCGTATACAGCGGACGAGCAGTACTTC.

The table lists this clonotype with a few counts. The J gene is TRBJ2-3, the V gene TRBV6-4; TRBD2 matches at 13 bases. The CDR3 consists of 16 residues. Looked up from germline, CDR1 is MRHNA and CDR2 is SNTAGT. J lost 4 bases, V lost 0 bases, and 1 base had no gene match. CDR3 amino acids: CASSDSLAGGPDTQYF. In DNA, the CDR3 is TGTGCCAGCAGTGACTCACTAGCGGGAGGGCCAGATACGCAGTATTTT.

This clonotype was recorded at least ten times. The V gene is TRBV4-1, the J gene TRBJ2-1; tentatively, D is TRBD2 (5 bases). V was shortened by 3 bases and J by 0 bases, with 9 bases between the two germline ends. The CDR3 runs 15 residues. Germline-derived CDR1 and CDR2 are MGHRA and YSYEKL. CDR3 nucleotide sequence: TGCGCCAGCAGCCAGCAGCGGAGCTCCTACAATGAGCAGTTCTTC. Residues: CASSQQRSSYNEQFF.

There are many counts of this clonotype. V is TRBV10-3 and J is TRBJ2-3; no definite D call. The CDR3 consists of 15 residues. V lost 2 bases, J lost 0 bases, and 9 bases lay in between. Germline V lookup: CDR1 ENHRY, CDR2 SYGVKD. CDR3 residues: CAISEHGESTDTQYF. The CDR3 DNA sequence: TGTGCCATCAGTGAGCATGGAGAGAGCACAGATACGCAGTATTTT.

Comment on this clonotype: At one boundary the junction diverges from the germline segment, which might be a read error. The chain uses TRBV7-3 and TRBJ2-1, with 7 nucleotides matching TRBD1. This CDR3 region has 13 residues. The germline V gene encodes CDR1 SGHTA and CDR2 FQGTGA. The CDR3 loop is CASSHLERGGALF. In DNA, the CDR3 is TGTGCCAGCAGTCACTTAGAGAGAGGGGGCGCGCTCTTC.

This clonotype has a count of ten or more. CDR3 sequence: CSATETSERAHTEETQYF. The CDR3 nucleotides are TGCAGTGCTACGGAAACTAGCGAGAGGGCCCACACCGAAGAGACCCAGTACTTC. The chain uses TRBV20-1 and TRBJ2-5; TRBD2 agrees at 7 bases. Germline trimming cut 4 bases from V and 3 bases from J; bases unmatched to any gene: 20. Per germline, CDR1 DFQATT and CDR2 SNEGSKA (reference sequence). CDR3 length: 18 amino acids.

At least ten counts were recorded for this clonotype. The J gene is TRBJ1-5, the V gene TRBV28; TRBD1 is a possible D gene (5 bases). With 5 bases removed from V and 2 bases from J, the gap between germline ends came to 19 bases. Germline V gene data show CDR1 as MDHEN and CDR2 as SYDVKM. The CDR3 covers 17 residues. CDR3 bases: TGTGCCAGCAGTATCTGGACGGGGCTTTTGGGCAATCAGCCCCAGCATTTT. Its translation is CASSIWTGLLGNQPQHF.

Many counts were recorded for this clonotype. The chain joins TRBV7-6 to TRBJ2-2, with D unclear. Trimming pared 5 bases from V and 1 base from J, leaving 8 bases between. Per the germline V gene, CDR1 is SGHVS and CDR2 is FNYEAQ. This CDR3 comprises 14 residues. The CDR3 DNA follows: TGTGCCAGCAGCCAATACGGGAACACCGGGGAGCTGTTTTTT. Amino acids: CASSQYGNTGELFF. The whole variable domain, filled in from reference TRBV7-6 and TRBJ2-2, reads GAGVSQSPRYKVTKRGQDVALRCDPISGHVSLYWYRQALGQGPEFLTYFNYEAQQDKSGLPNDRFSAERPEGSISTLTIQRTEQRDSAMYRCASSQYGNTGELFFGEGSRLTVL.

This rearrangement joins TRBV7-9 to TRBJ2-3; perhaps D is TRBD1 or TRBD2 (5 bases each). Germline-derived CDR1 and CDR2 are SEHNR and FQNEAQ (reference sequence). V lost 5 bases to trimming and J lost 1 base, with 25 bases between them. This CDR3 is built from 19 residues. The CDR3 spells CASSQVPPLLGVGTDTQYF. CDR3 sequence (DNA): TGTGCCAGCAGCCAAGTACCCCCTTTACTAGGGGTGGGCACAGATACGCAGTATTTT.